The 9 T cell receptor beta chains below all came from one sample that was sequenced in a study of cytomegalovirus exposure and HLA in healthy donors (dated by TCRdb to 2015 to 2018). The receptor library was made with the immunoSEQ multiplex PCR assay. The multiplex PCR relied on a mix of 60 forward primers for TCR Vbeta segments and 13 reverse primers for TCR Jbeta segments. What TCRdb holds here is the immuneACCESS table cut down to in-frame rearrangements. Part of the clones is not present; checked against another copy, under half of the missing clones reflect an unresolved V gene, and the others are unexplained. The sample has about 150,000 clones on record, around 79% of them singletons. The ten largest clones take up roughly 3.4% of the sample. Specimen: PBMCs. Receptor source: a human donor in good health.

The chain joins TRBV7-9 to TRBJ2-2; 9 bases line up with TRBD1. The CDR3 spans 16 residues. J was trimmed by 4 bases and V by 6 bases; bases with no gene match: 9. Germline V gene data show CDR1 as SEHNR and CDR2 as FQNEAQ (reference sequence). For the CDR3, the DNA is TGTGCCAGCAGTTCAACAGGGGGCCAACTCACCGGGGAGCTGTTTTTT. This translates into CASSSTGGQLTGELFF. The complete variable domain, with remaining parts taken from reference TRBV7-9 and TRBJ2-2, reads DTGVSQNPRHKITKRGQNVTFRCDPISEHNRLYWYRQTLGQGPEFLTYFQNEAQLEKSRLLSDRFSAERPKGSFSTLEIQRTEQGDSAMYLCASSSTGGQLTGELFFGEGSRLTVL.

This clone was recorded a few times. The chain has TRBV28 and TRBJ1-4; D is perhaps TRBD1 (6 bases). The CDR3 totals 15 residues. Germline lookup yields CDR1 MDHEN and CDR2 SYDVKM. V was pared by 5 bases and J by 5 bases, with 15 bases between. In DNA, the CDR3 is TGTGCCAGCAGTGCCCACAGGGCCGGAAATGAAAAACTGTTTTTT. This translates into CASSAHRAGNEKLFF.

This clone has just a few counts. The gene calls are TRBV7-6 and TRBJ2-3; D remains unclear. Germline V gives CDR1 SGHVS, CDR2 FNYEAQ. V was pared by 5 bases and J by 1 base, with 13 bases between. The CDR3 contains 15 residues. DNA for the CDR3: TGTGCCAGCAGCCTTAGGTCCCAGGGCACAGATACGCAGTATTTT. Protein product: CASSLRSQGTDTQYF.

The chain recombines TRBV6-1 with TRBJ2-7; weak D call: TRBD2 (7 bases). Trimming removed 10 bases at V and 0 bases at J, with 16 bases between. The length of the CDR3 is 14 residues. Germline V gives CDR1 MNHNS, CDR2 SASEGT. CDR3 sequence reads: CATTRGGTSYEQYF. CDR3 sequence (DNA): TGTGCCACCACAAGGGGGGGGACCTCCTACGAGCAGTACTTC.

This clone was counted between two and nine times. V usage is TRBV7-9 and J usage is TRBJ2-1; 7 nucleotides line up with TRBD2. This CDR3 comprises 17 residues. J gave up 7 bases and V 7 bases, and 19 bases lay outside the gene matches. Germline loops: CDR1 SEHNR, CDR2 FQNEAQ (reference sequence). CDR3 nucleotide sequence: TGTGCCAGCACACACTCACAAGCGGGAATAGGTTGGAATGAGCAGTTCTTC. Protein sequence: CASTHSQAGIGWNEQFF.

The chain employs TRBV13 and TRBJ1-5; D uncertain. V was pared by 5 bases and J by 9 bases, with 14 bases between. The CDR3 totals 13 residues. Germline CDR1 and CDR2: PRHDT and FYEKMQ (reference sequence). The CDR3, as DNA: TGTGCCAGCAGCGAGACCCGGAGCGGGCCCCAGCATTTT. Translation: CASSETRSGPQHF.

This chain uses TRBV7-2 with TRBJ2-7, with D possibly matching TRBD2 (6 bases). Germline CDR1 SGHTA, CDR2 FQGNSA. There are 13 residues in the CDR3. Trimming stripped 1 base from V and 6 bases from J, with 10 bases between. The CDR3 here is CASSLVREREQYF. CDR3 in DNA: TGTGCCAGCAGCTTAGTACGGGAGCGCGAGCAGTACTTC. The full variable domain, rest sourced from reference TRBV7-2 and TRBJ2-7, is GAGVSQSPSNKVTEKGKDVELRCDPISGHTALYWYRQSLGQGLEFLIYFQGNSAPDKSGLPSDRFSAERTGGSVSTLTIQRTQQEDSAVYLCASSLVREREQYFGPGTRLTVT.

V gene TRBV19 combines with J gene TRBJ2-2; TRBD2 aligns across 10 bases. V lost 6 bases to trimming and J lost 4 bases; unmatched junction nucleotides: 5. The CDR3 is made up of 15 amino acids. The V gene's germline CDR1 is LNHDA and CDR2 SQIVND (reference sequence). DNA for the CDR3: TGTGCCAGTAGGAGCGGGGGGGCGGGCACCGGGGAGCTGTTTTTT. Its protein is CASRSGGAGTGELFF.

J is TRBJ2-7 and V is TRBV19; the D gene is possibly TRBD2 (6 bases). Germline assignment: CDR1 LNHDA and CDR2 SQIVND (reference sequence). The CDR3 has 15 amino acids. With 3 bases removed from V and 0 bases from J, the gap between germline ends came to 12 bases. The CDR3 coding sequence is TGTGCCAGTAGTATCTTGCGGGGTAGCTCCTACGAGCAGTACTTC. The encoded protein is CASSILRGSSYEQYF.